The text below deals with one T cell receptor beta chain. Since all of the isolated RNA was reverse transcribed, expressed TCRB transcripts were what got sequenced. The data were produced by immunoSEQ multiplex PCR, yet TCRdb's version contains in-frame clones alone and is incomplete. Of more than 300,000 clones listed, roughly an eighth are singletons. The CDR3 runs to 16 residues. The germline V and J ends were trimmed by 0 bases and 1 base, with 11 bases remaining between them. CDR1 is SGHAT and CDR2 is FQNNGV in the germline V gene. A sort by CD45RO/CCR7/CD25/CD127/CD95/CD27 yielded CD4+ naive, central memory, regulatory and stem cell-like memory cells. The source of the sample is a study of beta chain features in type 1 diabetes.

The receptor comes from a man aged 18 to 35 in good health. Sequencing was done on a sample of naive CD4+ T cells from blood. The genes are TRBV11-2 and TRBJ2-3; TRBD2 might be the D (5 bases). In nucleotides, the CDR3 is TGTGCCAGCAGCTTAGAATTAGCGAGGGGCACAGATACGCAGTATTTT. Its protein is CASSLELARGTDTQYF.